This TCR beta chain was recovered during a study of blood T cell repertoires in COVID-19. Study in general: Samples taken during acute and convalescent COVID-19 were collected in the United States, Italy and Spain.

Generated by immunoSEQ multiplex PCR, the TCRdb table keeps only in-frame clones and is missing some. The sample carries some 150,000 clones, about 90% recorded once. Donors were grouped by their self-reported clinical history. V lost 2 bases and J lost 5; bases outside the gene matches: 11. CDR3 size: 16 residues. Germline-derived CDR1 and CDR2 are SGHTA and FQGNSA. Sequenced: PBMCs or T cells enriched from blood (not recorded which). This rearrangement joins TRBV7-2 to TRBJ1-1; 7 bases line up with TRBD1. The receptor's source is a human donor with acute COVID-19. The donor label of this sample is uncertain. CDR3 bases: TGTGCCAGCAGCTTATCGTCGACAGGGTTTAAAACTGAAGCTTTCTTT. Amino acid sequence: CASSLSSTGFKTEAFF.